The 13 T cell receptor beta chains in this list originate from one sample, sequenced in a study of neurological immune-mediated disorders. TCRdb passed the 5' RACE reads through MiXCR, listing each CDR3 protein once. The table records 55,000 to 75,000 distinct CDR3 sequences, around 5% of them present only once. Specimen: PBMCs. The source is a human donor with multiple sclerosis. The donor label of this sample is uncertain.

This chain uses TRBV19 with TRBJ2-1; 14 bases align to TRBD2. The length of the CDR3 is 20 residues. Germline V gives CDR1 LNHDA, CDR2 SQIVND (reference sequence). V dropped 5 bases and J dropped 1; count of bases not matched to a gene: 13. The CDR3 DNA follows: TGTGCCAGTAGTCCGGGTTTAGGACTAGCGGGGGGTCGGTCCTACAATGAGCAGTTCTTC. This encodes CASSPGLGLAGGRSYNEQFF.

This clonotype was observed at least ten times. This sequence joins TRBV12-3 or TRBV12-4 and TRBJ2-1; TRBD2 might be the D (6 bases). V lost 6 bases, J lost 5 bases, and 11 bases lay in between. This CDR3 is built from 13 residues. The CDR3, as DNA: TGTGCCAGCAGGCCGGGACTCAACAATGAGCAGTTCTTC. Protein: CASRPGLNNEQFF.

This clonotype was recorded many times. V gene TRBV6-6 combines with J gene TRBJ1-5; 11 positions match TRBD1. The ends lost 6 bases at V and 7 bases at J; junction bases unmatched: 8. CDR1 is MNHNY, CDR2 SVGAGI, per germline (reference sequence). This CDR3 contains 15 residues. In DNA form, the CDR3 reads TGTGCCAGCAGCACGGGGACAGGGGGGGAGCAGCCCCAGCATTTT. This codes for CASSTGTGGEQPQHF.

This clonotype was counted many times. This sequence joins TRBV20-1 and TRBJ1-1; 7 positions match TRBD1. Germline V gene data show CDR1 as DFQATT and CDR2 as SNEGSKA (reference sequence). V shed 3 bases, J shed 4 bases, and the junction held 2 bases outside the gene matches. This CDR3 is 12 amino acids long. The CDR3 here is CSASEGATEAFF. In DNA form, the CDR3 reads TGCAGTGCTAGTGAGGGGGCCACTGAAGCTTTCTTT.

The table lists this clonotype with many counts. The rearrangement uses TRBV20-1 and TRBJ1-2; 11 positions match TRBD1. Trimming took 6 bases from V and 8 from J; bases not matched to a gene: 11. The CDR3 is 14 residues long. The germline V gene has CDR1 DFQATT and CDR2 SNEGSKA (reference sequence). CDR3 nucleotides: TGCAGTGCAGCACCTGGGACAGGGGGTCGCGGCTACACCTTC. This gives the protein CSAAPGTGGRGYTF.

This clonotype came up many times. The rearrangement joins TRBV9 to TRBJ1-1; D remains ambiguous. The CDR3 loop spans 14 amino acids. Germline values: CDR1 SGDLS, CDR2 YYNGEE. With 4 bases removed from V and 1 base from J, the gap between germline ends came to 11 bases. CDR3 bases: TGTGCCAGCAGCTTGAGCGGTCGGAACACTGAAGCTTTCTTT. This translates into CASSLSGRNTEAFF.

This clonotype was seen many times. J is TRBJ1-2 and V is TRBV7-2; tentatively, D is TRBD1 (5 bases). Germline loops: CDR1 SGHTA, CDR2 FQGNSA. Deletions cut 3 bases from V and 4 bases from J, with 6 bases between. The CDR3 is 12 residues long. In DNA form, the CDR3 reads TGTGCCAGCAGCTTCGGGACCTATGGCTACACCTTC. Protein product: CASSFGTYGYTF.

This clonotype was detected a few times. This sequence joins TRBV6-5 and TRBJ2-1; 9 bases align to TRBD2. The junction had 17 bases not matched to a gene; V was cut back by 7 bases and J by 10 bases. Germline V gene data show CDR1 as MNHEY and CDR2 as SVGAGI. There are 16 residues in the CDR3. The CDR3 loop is CASTSQTALAGAEQFF. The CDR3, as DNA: TGTGCCAGCACGTCTCAAACGGCCTTAGCGGGAGCCGAGCAGTTCTTC.

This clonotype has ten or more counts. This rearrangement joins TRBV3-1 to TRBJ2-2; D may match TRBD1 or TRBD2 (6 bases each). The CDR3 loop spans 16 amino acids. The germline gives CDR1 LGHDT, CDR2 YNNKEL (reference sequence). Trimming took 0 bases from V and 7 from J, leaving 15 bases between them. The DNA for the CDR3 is TGTGCCAGCAGCCAAGATCGGGGGCCAGGGATCGGGGAGCTGTTTTTT. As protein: CASSQDRGPGIGELFF.

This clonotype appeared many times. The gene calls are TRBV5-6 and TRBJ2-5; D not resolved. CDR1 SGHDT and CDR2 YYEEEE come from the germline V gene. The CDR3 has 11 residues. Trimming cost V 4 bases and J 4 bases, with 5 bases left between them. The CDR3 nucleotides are TGTGCCAGCAGCATCACAGAGACCCAGTACTTC. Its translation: CASSITETQYF.

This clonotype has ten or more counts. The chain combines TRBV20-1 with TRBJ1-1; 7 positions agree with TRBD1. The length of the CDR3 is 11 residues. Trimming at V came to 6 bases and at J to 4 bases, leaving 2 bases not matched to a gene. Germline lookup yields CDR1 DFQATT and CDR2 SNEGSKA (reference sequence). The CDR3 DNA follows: TGCAGTGCGGCAGGGGGCACTGAAGCTTTCTTT. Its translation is CSAAGGTEAFF.

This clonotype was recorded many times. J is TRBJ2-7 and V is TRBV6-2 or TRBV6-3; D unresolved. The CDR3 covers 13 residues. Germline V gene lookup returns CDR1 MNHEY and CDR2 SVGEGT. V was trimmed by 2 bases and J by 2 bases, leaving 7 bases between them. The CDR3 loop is CASSYVGPYEQYF. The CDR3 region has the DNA TGTGCCAGCAGTTACGTGGGTCCCTACGAGCAGTACTTC.

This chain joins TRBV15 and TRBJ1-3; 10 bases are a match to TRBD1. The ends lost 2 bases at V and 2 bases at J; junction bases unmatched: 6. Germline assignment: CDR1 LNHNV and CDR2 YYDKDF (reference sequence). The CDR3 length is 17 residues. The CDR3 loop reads CATSRFGTGDPGNTIYF. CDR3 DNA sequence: TGTGCCACCAGCAGATTCGGGACAGGGGATCCTGGAAACACCATATATTTT. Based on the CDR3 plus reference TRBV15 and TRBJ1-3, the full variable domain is DAMVIQNPRYQVTQFGKPVTLSCSQTLNHNVMYWYQQKSSQAPKLLFHYYDKDFNNEADTPDNFQSRRPNTSFCFLDIRSPGLGDTAMYLCATSRFGTGDPGNTIYFGEGSWLTVV.